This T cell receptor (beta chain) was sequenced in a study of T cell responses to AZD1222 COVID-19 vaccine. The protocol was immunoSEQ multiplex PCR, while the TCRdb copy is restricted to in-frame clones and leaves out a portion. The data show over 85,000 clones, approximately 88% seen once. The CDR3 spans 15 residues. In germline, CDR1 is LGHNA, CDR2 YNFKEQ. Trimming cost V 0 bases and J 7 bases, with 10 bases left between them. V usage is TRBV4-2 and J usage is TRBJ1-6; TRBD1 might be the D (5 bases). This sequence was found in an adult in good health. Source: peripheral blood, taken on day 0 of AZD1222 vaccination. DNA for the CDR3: TGTGCCAGCAGCCAAGAGGCAGGGCTGAATTCACCCCTCCACTTT. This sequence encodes CASSQEAGLNSPLHF.